Reported below is one T cell receptor beta chain. Its specificity is unknown. The sample comes from a study of cytomegalovirus exposure and HLA in healthy donors. Study in general: The study placed less than 90% of its approximately 360 genotyped donors in the Caucasian-associated ancestry cluster.

V was trimmed by 1 base and J by 5 bases, leaving 9 bases between them. Germline loops: CDR1 SGHTS, CDR2 YDEGEE. The CDR3 consists of 14 residues. Study outcomes and limitations: Most of the TCR beta V segments (in an earlier analysis) were productive either about 87% or about 30% of the time.

Primers: 60 Vbeta forward and 13 Jbeta reverse. Only in-frame clones appear in the TCRdb table, and some are missing; sequencing was by immunoSEQ multiplex PCR. The sample lists about 190,000 clones, over 70% seen once, with 1.6% in the top ten. The gene calls are TRBV5-8 and TRBJ2-2; TRBD2 is a possible D gene (6 bases). Source material: PBMCs. The clonotype originates from a woman younger than 30 in good health and CMV-seronegative. CDR3 in amino acids: CASSLLATTGELFF. The CDR3 DNA sequence: TGTGCCAGCAGCTTGCTAGCGACGACCGGGGAGCTGTTTTTT.